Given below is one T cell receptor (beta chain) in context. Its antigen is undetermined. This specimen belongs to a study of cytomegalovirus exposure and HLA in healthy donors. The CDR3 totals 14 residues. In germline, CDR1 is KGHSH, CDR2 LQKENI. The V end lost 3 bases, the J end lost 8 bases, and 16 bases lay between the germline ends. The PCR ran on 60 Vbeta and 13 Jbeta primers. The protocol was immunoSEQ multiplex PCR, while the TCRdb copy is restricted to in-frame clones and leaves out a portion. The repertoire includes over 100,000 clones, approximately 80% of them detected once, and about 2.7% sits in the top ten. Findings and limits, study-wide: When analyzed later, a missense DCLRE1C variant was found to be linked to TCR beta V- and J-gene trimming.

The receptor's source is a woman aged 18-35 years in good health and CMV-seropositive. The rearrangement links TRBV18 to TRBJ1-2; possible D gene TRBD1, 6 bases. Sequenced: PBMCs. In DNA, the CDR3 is TGTGCCAGCTCACCGCAGGGGCCGGGCGGCGGCTACACCTTC. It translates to CASSPQGPGGGYTF. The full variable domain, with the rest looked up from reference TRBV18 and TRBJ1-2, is NAGVMQNPRHLVRRRGQEARLRCSPMKGHSHVYWYRQLPEEGLKFMVYLQKENIIDESGMPKERFSAEFPKEGPSILRIQQVVRGDSAAYFCASSPQGPGGGYTFGSGTRLTVV.